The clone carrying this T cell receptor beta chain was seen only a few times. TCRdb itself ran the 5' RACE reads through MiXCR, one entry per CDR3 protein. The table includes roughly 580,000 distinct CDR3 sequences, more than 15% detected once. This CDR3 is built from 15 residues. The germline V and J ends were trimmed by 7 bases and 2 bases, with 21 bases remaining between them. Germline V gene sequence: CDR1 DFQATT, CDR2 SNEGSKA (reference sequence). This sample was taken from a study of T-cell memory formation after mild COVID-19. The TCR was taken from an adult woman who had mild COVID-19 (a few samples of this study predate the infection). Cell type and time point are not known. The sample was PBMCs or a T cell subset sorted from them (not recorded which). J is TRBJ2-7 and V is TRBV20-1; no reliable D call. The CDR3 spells CSEGWAADQAYEQYF. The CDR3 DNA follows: TGCAGTGAAGGCTGGGCGGCGGACCAGGCCTACGAGCAGTACTTC.